Listed below are T cell receptor beta chains from one sample, sequenced in a study of blood T cell repertoires in COVID-19. Sequencing used immunoSEQ multiplex PCR; TCRdb keeps in-frame clones, though not all of them. This table holds roughly 300,000 clones, around 87% found once. The specimen was PBMCs or T cells enriched from blood (not recorded which). The receptors were sampled from a young woman who had recovered from COVID-19. Both conserved end residues are part of each CDR3. A D gene is named only where the DNA matches it firmly. Only some rows state a clone size, as once, few, many or a class for expanded clones.

cdr3_aa cdr3_nt j_call clone_size v_call d_call
CASKQGAQSPLHF TGTGCCAGCAAGCAGGGGGCTCAATCACCCCTCCACTTT TRBJ1-6 NA TRBV2 TRBD1
CATSDYSDRGTQYF TGTGCCACCAGTGATTACTCAGACAGGGGTACGCAGTATTTT TRBJ2-3 NA TRBV24-1 TRBD1
CASSLEQGLYYGYTF TGTGCCAGCAGCTTGGAGCAGGGGCTCTACTATGGCTACACCTTC TRBJ1-2 NA TRBV5-5 NA
CASSPRSGQECFF TGCGCCAGCAGCCCGAGATCGGGACAGGAATGTTTCTTC TRBJ2-1 NA TRBV5-1 TRBD1
CASSGAGWLGSPLHF TGTGCCAGTAGTGGGGCAGGGTGGTTGGGTTCACCCCTCCACTTT TRBJ1-6 NA TRBV19 NA
CASSLLSQGAAGNTIYF TGTGCCAGCAGTTTATTGAGTCAGGGGGCGGCGGGAAACACCATATATTTT TRBJ1-3 NA TRBV27 TRBD1
CASSQGWRNTIYF TGTGCCAGCAGCCAAGGTTGGCGAAACACCATATATTTT TRBJ1-3 NA TRBV3-1/TRBV3-2 NA
CASIRTGGEEKLFF TGTGCCAGCATTAGGACAGGGGGCGAAGAAAAACTGTTTTTT TRBJ1-4 NA TRBV6-5 TRBD1
CASSPGTRGSPLHF TGTGCCAGCAGCCCAGGTACCAGGGGTTCACCCCTCCACTTT TRBJ1-6 NA TRBV25-1 NA
CASKGGKRGQPQHF TGTGCCAGTAAAGGTGGGAAAAGAGGGCAGCCCCAGCATTTT TRBJ1-5 NA TRBV19 NA
CASSYATSGGSYEQYF TGTGCCAGCAGTTACGCCACTAGCGGGGGTTCCTACGAGCAGTACTTC TRBJ2-7 NA TRBV6-5 TRBD2
CASSPTDEYGYTF TGTGCCAGCAGTCCTACCGATGAGTACGGCTACACCTTC TRBJ1-2 NA TRBV2 NA
CASSGGAGQGFYEQYF TGTGCCAGCAGTGGAGGGGCGGGACAGGGTTTCTACGAGCAGTACTTC TRBJ2-7 once TRBV28 TRBD1
CASSIGDSRTSPLHF TGTGCCAGTAGTATAGGGGACAGCCGGACCTCACCCCTCCACTTT TRBJ1-6 NA TRBV19 TRBD1
CASSIATSYGYTF TGTGCCAGCAGCATCGCGACAAGCTATGGCTACACCTTC TRBJ1-2 NA TRBV9 NA
CASAAGTNTLAKNIQYF TGTGCCAGTGCAGCCGGGACAAACACTCTAGCCAAAAACATTCAGTACTTC TRBJ2-4 NA TRBV19 NA
CASRNDRGPVEKLFF TGTGCCAGCAGGAACGACAGGGGGCCGGTCGAAAAACTGTTTTTT TRBJ1-4 NA TRBV28 TRBD1
CASSLFGDKGDYGYTF TGTGCCAGCAGTTTATTTGGGGATAAGGGAGACTATGGCTACACCTTC TRBJ1-2 NA TRBV27 NA
CASMTQGRDTEAFF TGTGCCAGCATGACCCAGGGTAGGGACACTGAAGCTTTCTTT TRBJ1-1 NA TRBV7-9 NA
CASSPRQGLGYTF TGTGCCAGTAGTCCTCGACAGGGTCTTGGCTACACCTTC TRBJ1-2 NA TRBV19 TRBD1
CSVEQGANTEAFF TGCAGCGTTGAGCAGGGGGCGAACACTGAAGCTTTCTTT TRBJ1-1 NA TRBV29-1 TRBD1
CASHTGYTEAFF TGTGCCAGCCACACAGGGTACACTGAAGCTTTCTTT TRBJ1-1 NA TRBV2 NA
CASRDRGYTEAFF TGTGCCAGCAGGGACAGGGGGTACACTGAAGCTTTCTTT TRBJ1-1 NA TRBV6-5 TRBD1
CASSPSGQGLRGTNEQYF TGTGCCAGCAGCCCGAGTGGACAGGGGCTTCGCGGCACTAACGAGCAGTACTTC TRBJ2-7 NA TRBV9 TRBD1